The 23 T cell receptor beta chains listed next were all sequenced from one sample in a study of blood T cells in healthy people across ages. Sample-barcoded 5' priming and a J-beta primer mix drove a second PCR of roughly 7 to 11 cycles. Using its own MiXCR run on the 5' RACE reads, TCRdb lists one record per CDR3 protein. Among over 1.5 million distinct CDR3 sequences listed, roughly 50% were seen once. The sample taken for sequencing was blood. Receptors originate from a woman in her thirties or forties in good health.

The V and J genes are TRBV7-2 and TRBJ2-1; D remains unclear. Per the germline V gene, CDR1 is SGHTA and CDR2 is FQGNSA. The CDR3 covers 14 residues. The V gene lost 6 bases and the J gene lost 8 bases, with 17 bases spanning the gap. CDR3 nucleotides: TGTGCCAGCAGGGCTACCCAGATCCTTGATGAGCAGTTCTTC. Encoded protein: CASRATQILDEQFF.

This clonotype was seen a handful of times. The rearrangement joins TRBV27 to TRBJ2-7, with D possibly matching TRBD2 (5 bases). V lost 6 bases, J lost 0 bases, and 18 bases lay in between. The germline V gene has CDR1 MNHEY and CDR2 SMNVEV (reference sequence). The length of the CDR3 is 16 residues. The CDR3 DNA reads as TGTGCCAGCAGACCTACCGGGGTTACCAGCTCCTACGAGCAGTACTTC. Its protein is CASRPTGVTSSYEQYF.

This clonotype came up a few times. CDR3 amino acids: CASSSWAGGLEETQYF. In DNA form, the CDR3 reads TGTGCCAGCAGTTCCTGGGCAGGGGGGTTGGAAGAGACCCAGTACTTC. The rearrangement uses TRBV6-2 or TRBV6-3 and TRBJ2-5, with TRBD1 as a possible D gene (7 bases). There are 16 residues in the CDR3. Germline CDR1 reads MNHEY; CDR2 reads SVGEGT. V gave up 4 bases and J gave up 3 bases, with 18 bases separating them.

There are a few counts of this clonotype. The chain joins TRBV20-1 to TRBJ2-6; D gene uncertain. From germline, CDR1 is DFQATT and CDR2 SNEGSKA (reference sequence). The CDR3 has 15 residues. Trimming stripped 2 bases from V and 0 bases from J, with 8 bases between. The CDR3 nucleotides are TGCAGTGCTAGAAACAGAAACTCTGGGGCCAACGTCCTGACTTTC. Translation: CSARNRNSGANVLTF.

In nucleotides, the CDR3 is TGTGCCAGCAGGGCTCGGACTAGCGGATACAATGAGCAGTACTTC. It is translated as CASRARTSGYNEQYF. V is TRBV12-3 or TRBV12-4 and J is TRBJ2-1, with 10 bases that match TRBD2. The assigned J gene may be wrong: the sequence end matches TRBJ2-7 better. The CDR3 covers 15 residues.

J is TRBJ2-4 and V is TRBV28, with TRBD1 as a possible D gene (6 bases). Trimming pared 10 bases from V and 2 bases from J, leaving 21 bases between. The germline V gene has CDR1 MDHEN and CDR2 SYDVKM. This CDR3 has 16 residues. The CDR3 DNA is TGTGCCAACAACAAGGAGGCAGGGGAATCCAAAAACATTCAGTACTTC. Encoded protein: CANNKEAGESKNIQYF.

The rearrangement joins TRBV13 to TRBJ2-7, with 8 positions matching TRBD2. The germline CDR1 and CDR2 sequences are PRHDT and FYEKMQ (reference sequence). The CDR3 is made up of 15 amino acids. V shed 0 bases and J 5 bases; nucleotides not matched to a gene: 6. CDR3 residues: CASSLGGSGVHEQYF. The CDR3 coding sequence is TGTGCCAGCAGCTTAGGAGGTAGCGGGGTTCACGAGCAGTACTTC.

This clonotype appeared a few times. The CDR3 here is CASSRQQDVANEQFF. The DNA for the CDR3 is TGTGCCAGCAGTCGACAGCAGGATGTCGCTAATGAGCAGTTCTTC. The genes are TRBV27 and TRBJ2-1; a possible D gene is TRBD1 (5 bases). The CDR3 loop spans 15 amino acids. From germline, CDR1 is MNHEY and CDR2 SMNVEV (reference sequence). V was clipped by 5 bases and J by 7 bases, with 18 bases between them.

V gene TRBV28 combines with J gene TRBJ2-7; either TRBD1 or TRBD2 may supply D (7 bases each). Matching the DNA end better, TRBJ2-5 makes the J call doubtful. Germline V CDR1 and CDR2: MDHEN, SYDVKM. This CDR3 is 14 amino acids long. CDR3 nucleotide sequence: TGTGCCACCCATCAGGGGGGGGGCCTAGAGACCCAGTACTTC. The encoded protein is CATHQGGGLETQYF.

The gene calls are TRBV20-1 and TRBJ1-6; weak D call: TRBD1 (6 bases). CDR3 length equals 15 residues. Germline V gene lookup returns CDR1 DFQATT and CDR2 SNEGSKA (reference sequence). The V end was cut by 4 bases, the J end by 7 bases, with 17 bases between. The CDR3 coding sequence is TGCAGTGCTATGCTCCGGGCAGGGGAGAATTCACCCCTCCACTTT. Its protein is CSAMLRAGENSPLHF.

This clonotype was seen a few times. CDR3 loop: CASSLDLGRTEQFF. CDR3 nucleotide sequence: TGTGCCAGCAGCTTAGATTTGGGACGGACTGAGCAGTTCTTC. The chain is built from TRBV7-2 and TRBJ2-1, with D perhaps given as TRBD1 or TRBD2 (5 bases each). The CDR3 consists of 14 residues. Germline V gene data show CDR1 as SGHTA and CDR2 as FQGNSA. The V end was cut by 1 base, the J end by 9 bases, with 13 bases between.

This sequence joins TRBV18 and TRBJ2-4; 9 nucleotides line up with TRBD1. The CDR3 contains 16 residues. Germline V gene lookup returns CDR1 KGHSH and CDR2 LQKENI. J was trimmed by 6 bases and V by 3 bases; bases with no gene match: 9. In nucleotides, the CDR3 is TGTGCCAGCTCACCTTTCCCGGGACAGGGAGGAAACATTCAGTACTTC. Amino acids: CASSPFPGQGGNIQYF.

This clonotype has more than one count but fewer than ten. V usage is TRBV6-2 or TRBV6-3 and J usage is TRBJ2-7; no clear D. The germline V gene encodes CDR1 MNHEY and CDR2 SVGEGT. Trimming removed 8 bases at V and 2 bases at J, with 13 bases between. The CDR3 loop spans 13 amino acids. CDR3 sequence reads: CASAPGGPYEQYF. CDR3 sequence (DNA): TGTGCCAGCGCTCCCGGCGGACCCTACGAGCAGTACTTC.

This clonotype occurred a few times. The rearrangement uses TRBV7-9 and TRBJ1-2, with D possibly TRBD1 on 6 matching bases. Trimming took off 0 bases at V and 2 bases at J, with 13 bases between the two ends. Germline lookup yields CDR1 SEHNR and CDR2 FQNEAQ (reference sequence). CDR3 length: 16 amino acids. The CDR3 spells CASSLAPGENNYGYTF. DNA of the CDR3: TGTGCCAGCAGCTTAGCGCCAGGGGAGAACAACTATGGCTACACCTTC.

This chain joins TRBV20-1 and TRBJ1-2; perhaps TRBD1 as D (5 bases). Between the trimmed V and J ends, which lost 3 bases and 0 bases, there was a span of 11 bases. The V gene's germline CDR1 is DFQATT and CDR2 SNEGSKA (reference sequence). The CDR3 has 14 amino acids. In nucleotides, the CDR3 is TGCAGTGCTAGGTCAACAGGAGCTAACTATGGCTACACCTTC. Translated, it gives CSARSTGANYGYTF.

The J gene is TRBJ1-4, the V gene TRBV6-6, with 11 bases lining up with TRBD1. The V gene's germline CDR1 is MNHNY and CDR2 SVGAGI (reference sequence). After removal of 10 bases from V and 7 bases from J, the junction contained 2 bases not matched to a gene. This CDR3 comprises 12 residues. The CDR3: CATGQGGEKLFF. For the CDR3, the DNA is TGTGCCACGGGACAGGGGGGTGAAAAACTGTTTTTT.

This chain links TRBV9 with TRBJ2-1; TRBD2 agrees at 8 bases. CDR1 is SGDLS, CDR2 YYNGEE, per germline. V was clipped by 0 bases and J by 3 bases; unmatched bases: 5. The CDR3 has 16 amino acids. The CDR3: CASSVEVAGFYNEQFF. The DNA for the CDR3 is TGTGCCAGCAGCGTAGAAGTAGCGGGGTTCTACAATGAGCAGTTCTTC.

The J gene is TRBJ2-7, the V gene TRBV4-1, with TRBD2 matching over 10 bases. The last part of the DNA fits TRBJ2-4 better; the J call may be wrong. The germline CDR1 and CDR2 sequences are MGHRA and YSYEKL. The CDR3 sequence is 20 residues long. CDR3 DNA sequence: TGCGCCAGCAGCCAAGATCGGTCTAGCGGGGGCCCTCCCCTTAAAAACATTCAGTACTTC. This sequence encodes CASSQDRSSGGPPLKNIQYF.

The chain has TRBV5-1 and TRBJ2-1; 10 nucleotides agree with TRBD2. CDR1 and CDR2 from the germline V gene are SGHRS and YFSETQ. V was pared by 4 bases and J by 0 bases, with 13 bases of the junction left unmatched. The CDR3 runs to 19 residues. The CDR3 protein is CASSHHGGPSGGSYNEQFF. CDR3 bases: TGCGCCAGCAGCCACCATGGGGGCCCTAGCGGGGGCTCCTACAATGAGCAGTTCTTC.

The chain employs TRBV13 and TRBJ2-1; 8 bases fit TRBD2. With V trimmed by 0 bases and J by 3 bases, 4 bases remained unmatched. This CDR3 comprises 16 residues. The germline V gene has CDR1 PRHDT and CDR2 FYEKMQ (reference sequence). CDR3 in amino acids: CASSLGLSGVYNEQFF. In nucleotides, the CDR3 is TGTGCCAGCAGCTTAGGCCTTAGCGGGGTCTACAATGAGCAGTTCTTC.

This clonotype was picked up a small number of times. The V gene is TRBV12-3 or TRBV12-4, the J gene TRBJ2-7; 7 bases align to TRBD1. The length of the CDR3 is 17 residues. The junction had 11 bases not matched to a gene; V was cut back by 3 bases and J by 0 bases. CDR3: CASSFQGVRTASYEQYF. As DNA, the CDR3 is TGTGCCAGCAGTTTCCAGGGGGTTCGGACAGCCTCCTACGAGCAGTACTTC.

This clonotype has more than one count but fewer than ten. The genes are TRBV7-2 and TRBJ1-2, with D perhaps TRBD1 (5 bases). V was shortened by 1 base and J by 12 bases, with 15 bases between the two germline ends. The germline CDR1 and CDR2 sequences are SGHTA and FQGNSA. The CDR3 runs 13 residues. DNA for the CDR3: TGTGCCAGCAGCTTAGAGGGGAGGATGATGCACACCTTC. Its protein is CASSLEGRMMHTF. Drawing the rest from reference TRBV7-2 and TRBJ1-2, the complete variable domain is GAGVSQSPSNKVTEKGKDVELRCDPISGHTALYWYRQSLGQGLEFLIYFQGNSAPDKSGLPSDRFSAERTGGSVSTLTIQRTQQEDSAVYLCASSLEGRMMHTFGSGTRLTVV.

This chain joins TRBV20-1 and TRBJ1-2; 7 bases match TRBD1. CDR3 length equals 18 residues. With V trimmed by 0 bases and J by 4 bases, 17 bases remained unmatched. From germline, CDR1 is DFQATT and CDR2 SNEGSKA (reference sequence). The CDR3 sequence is CSARDPLGQPTKVYGYTF. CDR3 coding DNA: TGCAGTGCTAGAGATCCCCTGGGACAGCCCACCAAGGTCTATGGCTACACCTTC.